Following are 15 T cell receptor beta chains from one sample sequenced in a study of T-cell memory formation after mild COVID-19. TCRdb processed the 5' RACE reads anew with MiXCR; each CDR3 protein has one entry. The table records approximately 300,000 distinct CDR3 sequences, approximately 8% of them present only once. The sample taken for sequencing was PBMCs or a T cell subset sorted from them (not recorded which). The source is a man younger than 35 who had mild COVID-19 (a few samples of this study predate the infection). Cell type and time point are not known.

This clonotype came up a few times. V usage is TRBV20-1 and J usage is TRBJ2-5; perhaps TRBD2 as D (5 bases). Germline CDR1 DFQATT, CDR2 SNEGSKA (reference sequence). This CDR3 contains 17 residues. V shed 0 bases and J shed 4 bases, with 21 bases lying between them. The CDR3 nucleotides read TGCAGTGCTAGAGATCTAGTGGCTAGCCAGGTGGGAGAGACCCAGTACTTC. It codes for CSARDLVASQVGETQYF.

The CDR3 spells CASSPVYEQYF. The CDR3 nucleotides are TGTGCCAGCAGCCCTGTGTACGAGCAGTACTTC. This chain uses TRBV12-3 or TRBV12-4 with TRBJ2-7; D is unresolved. The ends were cut back, 6 bases at V and 4 bases at J, with 7 bases in the middle. The CDR3 is made up of 11 amino acids.

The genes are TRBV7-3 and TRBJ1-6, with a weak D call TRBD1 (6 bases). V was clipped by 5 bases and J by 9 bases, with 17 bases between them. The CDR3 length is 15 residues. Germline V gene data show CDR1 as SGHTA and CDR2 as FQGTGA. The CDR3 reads CASSPSGGRGSPLHF. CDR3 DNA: TGTGCCAGCAGCCCGAGCGGGGGGCGAGGTTCACCCCTCCACTTT.

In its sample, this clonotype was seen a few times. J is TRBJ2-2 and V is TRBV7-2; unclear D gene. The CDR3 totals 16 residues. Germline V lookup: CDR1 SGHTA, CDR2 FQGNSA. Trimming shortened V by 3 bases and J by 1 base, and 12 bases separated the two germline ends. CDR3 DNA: TGTGCCAGCAGCTTTTTGGCGGTGGGGAACACCGGGGAGCTGTTTTTT. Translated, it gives CASSFLAVGNTGELFF. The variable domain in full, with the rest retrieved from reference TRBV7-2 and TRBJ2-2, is GAGVSQSPSNKVTEKGKDVELRCDPISGHTALYWYRQSLGQGLEFLIYFQGNSAPDKSGLPSDRFSAERTGGSVSTLTIQRTQQEDSAVYLCASSFLAVGNTGELFFGEGSRLTVL.

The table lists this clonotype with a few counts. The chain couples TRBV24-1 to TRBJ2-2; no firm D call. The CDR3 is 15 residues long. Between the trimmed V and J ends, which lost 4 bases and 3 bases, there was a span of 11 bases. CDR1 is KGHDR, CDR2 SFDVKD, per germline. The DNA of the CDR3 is TGTGCCACCAGTGACCTGGGGTTATACACCGGGGAGCTGTTTTTT. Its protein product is CATSDLGLYTGELFF.

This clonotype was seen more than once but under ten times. CDR3 protein: CASSLRDRVEQYF. The CDR3, as DNA: TGTGCCAGCAGTCTCCGGGACAGGGTCGAGCAGTACTTC. The chain couples TRBV12-3 or TRBV12-4 to TRBJ2-7, with 9 nucleotides matching TRBD1. V was pared by 5 bases and J by 6 bases, with 5 bases of the junction left unmatched. The CDR3 loop spans 13 amino acids.

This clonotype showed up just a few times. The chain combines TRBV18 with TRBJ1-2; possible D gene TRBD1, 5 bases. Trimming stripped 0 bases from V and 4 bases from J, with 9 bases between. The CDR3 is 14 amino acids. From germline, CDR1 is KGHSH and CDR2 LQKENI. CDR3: CASSPPRGTYGYTF. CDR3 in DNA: TGTGCCAGCTCACCACCGAGGGGTACCTATGGCTACACCTTC.

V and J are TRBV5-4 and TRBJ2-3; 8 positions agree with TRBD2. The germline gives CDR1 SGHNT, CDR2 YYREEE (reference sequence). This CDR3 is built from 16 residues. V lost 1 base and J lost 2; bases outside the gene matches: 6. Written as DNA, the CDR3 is TGTGCCAGCAGCTTGCGACGGGGGGGCCCCACAGATACGCAGTATTTT. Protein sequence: CASSLRRGGPTDTQYF.

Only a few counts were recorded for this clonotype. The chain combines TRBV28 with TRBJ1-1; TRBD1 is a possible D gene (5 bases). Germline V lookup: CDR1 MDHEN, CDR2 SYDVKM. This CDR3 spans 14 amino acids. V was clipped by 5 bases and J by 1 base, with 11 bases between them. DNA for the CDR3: TGTGCCAGCAGTCTATCAAGGGGGAACACTGAAGCTTTCTTT. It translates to CASSLSRGNTEAFF.

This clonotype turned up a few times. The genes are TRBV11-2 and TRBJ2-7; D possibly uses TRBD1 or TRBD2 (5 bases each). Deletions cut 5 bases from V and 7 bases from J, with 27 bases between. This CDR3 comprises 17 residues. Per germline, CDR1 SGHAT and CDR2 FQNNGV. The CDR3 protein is CASSQRVGDSKSAEQYF. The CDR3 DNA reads TGTGCCAGCAGCCAGCGTGTGGGGGATTCTAAATCCGCGGAGCAGTACTTC.

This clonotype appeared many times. CDR3 nucleotides: TGCAGTGCTAGAGATAGGCGGGACTACGAGCAGTACGTC. It yields the protein CSARDRRDYEQYV. This rearrangement joins TRBV20-1 to TRBJ2-7, with D possibly being TRBD2 (6 bases). The CDR3 spans 13 residues. V dropped 0 bases and J dropped 3 bases, with 9 bases sitting between them. CDR1 and CDR2 (germline): DFQATT, SNEGSKA (reference sequence).

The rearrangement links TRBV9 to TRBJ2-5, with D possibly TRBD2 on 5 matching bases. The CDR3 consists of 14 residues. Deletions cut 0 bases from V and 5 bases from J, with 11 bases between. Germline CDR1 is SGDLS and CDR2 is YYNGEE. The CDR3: CASSVDTPGETQYF. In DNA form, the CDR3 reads TGTGCCAGCAGCGTAGACACGCCGGGGGAGACCCAGTACTTC.

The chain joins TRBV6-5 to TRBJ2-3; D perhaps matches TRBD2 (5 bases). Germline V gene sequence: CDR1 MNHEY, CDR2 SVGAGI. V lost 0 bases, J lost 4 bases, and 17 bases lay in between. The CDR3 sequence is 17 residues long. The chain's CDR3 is CASSYSPQRLASDTQYF. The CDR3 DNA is TGTGCCAGCAGTTACTCCCCCCAGCGGCTAGCCTCAGATACGCAGTATTTT.

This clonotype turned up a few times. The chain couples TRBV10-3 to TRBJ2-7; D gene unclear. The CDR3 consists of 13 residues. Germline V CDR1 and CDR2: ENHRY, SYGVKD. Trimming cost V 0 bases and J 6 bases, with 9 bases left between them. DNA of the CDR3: TGTGCCATCAGTGAGTCGAGAGTAGTCGAGCAGTACGTC. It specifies CAISESRVVEQYV.

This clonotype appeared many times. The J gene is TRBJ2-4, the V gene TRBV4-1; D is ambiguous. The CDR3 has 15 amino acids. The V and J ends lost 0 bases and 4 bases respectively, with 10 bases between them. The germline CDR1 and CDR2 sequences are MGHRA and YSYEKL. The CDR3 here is CASSQDLTFKNIQYF. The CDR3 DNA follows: TGCGCCAGCAGCCAAGATCTGACCTTTAAAAACATTCAGTACTTC.